The 20 T cell receptor beta chains below come from one sample, sequenced in a study of cytomegalovirus exposure and HLA in healthy donors. The PCR contained 60 Vbeta and 13 Jbeta primers. Data came from immunoSEQ multiplex PCR; TCRdb stores just in-frame clones and leaves some out. The sample carries approximately 170,000 clones, approximately 70% recorded once. Sequencing input: PBMCs. The receptors stem from a woman younger than 45 in good health and CMV-seropositive.

This clone was seen more than once but under ten times. This chain uses TRBV2 with TRBJ1-5, with D perhaps TRBD1 (5 bases). There are 16 residues in the CDR3. V lost 2 bases and J 0 bases, leaving 11 bases between the germline ends. Looked up from germline, CDR1 is SNHLY and CDR2 is FYNNEI. DNA for the CDR3: TGTGCCAGCAGTGAAATACAGGACGATAGCAATCAGCCCCAGCATTTT. Translating gives CASSEIQDDSNQPQHF.

This clone was found a few times. The CDR3 nucleotides are TGTGCCAGCAGCCAAGGTCTCTTCTATGGCTACACCTTC. Protein sequence: CASSQGLFYGYTF. V is TRBV14 and J is TRBJ1-2; D unresolved. The length of the CDR3 is 13 residues. Germline CDR1 is SGHDN and CDR2 is FVKESK. With 1 base removed from V and 4 bases from J, the gap between germline ends came to 7 bases.

This clone was counted between two and nine times. The rearrangement joins TRBV5-4 to TRBJ2-5, with TRBD2 identical over 8 bases. The J call may be in error: the DNA end matches TRBJ2-7 better. Germline V gene lookup returns CDR1 SGHNT and CDR2 YYREEE (reference sequence). CDR3 length: 15 amino acids. The CDR3 reads CASSLAGVGAYEQYF. The CDR3, as DNA: TGTGCCAGCAGCTTAGCGGGAGTAGGCGCCTACGAGCAGTACTTC.

The rearrangement links TRBV6-5 to TRBJ1-1; a possible D gene is TRBD1 (6 bases). This CDR3 spans 14 amino acids. Looked up from germline, CDR1 is MNHEY and CDR2 is SVGAGI. Trimming left V 6 bases short and J 3 bases short, with 14 bases between. The CDR3 DNA reads as TGTGCCAGCAGCCGCCAACAGGGTGACACTGAAGCTTTCTTT. Its translation is CASSRQQGDTEAFF.

Details on this clone: Other nucleotide sequences from this sample produce the same CDR3. This chain connects TRBV5-6 to TRBJ2-1, with 14 bases fitting TRBD2. The CDR3 runs to 18 residues. V shed 4 bases and J 0 bases; nucleotides not matched to a gene: 6. Per germline, CDR1 SGHDT and CDR2 YYEEEE. The CDR3 coding sequence is TGTGCCAGCAGCCGGCCGGGGACTAGCGGGAGCTCCTACAATGAGCAGTTCTTC. It is translated as CASSRPGTSGSSYNEQFF.

In this sample, this clone turned up once. V usage is TRBV9 and J usage is TRBJ2-5; D is possibly TRBD1 (6 bases). This CDR3 spans 14 amino acids. Per the germline V gene, CDR1 is SGDLS and CDR2 is YYNGEE. With 3 bases removed from V and 1 base from J, the gap between germline ends came to 10 bases. The CDR3: CASSDRTVQETQYF. Written as DNA, the CDR3 is TGTGCCAGCAGCGACCGGACAGTCCAAGAGACCCAGTACTTC.

This clone was counted only a few times. The CDR3 coding sequence is TGTGCCACCAGCAGGGGACAGAGAGGCAATGAGCAGTTCTTC. Encoded protein: CATSRGQRGNEQFF. V and J are TRBV15 and TRBJ2-1; 7 positions agree with TRBD1. In germline, CDR1 is LNHNV, CDR2 YYDKDF (reference sequence). The CDR3 loop spans 14 amino acids. V lost 3 bases and J lost 6; bases outside the gene matches: 5.

This clone was counted a few times. The chain combines TRBV27 with TRBJ2-7; 7 positions match TRBD2. With V trimmed by 8 bases and J by 3 bases, 10 bases remained unmatched. This CDR3 has 14 amino acids. The V gene's germline CDR1 is MNHEY and CDR2 SMNVEV (reference sequence). CDR3 DNA sequence: TGTGCCAGCGGGGGGATAGCGGGTCGCTACGAGCAGTACTTC. It is translated as CASGGIAGRYEQYF.

The chain links TRBV5-5 to TRBJ1-5, with a possible D match to TRBD1 (6 bases). Deletions cut 4 bases from V and 1 base from J, with 9 bases between. The germline V gene encodes CDR1 SGHKS and CDR2 YYEKEE (reference sequence). The CDR3 contains 14 residues. CDR3 residues: CASSNQGSNQPQHF. The CDR3 coding sequence is TGTGCCAGCAGCAACCAGGGGAGCAATCAGCCCCAGCATTTT.

The V gene is TRBV6-5, the J gene TRBJ1-2; 12 bases match TRBD1. J gave up 2 bases and V 0 bases, and 1 base lay outside the gene matches. This CDR3 is 16 amino acids long. The germline V gene has CDR1 MNHEY and CDR2 SVGAGI. For the CDR3, the DNA is TGTGCCAGCAGTTACTCGGGACAGGGGGCAAACTATGGCTACACCTTC. Amino acids: CASSYSGQGANYGYTF.

The chain combines TRBV19 with TRBJ2-5, with 7 bases aligning to TRBD2. The trim removed 5 bases at V and 5 bases at J, leaving 2 bases unmatched. There are 12 residues in the CDR3. Germline values: CDR1 LNHDA, CDR2 SQIVND (reference sequence). The CDR3 coding sequence is TGTGCCAGTAGTGCGGGAGTTGAGACCCAGTACTTC. This gives the protein CASSAGVETQYF.

The CDR3: CASSPRIGTGRTGELFF. CDR3 DNA: TGTGCCAGCTCACCACGAATTGGGACAGGGCGCACCGGGGAGCTGTTTTTT. This sequence joins TRBV18 and TRBJ2-2, with 9 bases that match TRBD1. V shed 1 base and J 4 bases; nucleotides not matched to a gene: 7. The CDR3 is 17 residues long. Germline V lookup: CDR1 KGHSH, CDR2 LQKENI.

The V gene is TRBV10-1, the J gene TRBJ2-1, with 9 bases fitting TRBD2. With V trimmed by 3 bases and J by 6 bases, 6 bases remained unmatched. CDR1 is WNHNN and CDR2 is SYGVQD in the germline V gene (reference sequence). The CDR3 consists of 15 residues. The CDR3 loop is CASSDFAGGGNEQFF. CDR3 nucleotides: TGCGCCAGCAGTGACTTTGCGGGAGGGGGCAATGAGCAGTTCTTC.

This chain connects TRBV5-5 to TRBJ2-7, with D tentatively TRBD2 (6 bases). Germline V gene lookup returns CDR1 SGHKS and CDR2 YYEKEE (reference sequence). Trimming pared 2 bases from V and 2 bases from J, leaving 11 bases between. The CDR3 is 14 residues long. The CDR3 spells CASSFNGGPYEQYF. The CDR3 DNA follows: TGTGCCAGCAGCTTCAACGGGGGACCCTACGAGCAGTACTTC.

The chain joins TRBV7-2 to TRBJ2-7; TRBD2 agrees at 14 bases. Germline V gene data show CDR1 as SGHTA and CDR2 as FQGNSA. The CDR3 extends over 16 amino acids. Unmatched junction bases numbered 6, after V lost 4 bases and J lost 4 bases. Here the CDR3 DNA reads TGTGCCAGCAGCTCCGGGACTAGCGGGAGAACATACGAGCAGTACTTC. Translating it yields CASSSGTSGRTYEQYF. The full variable domain, with the rest looked up from reference TRBV7-2 and TRBJ2-7, is GAGVSQSPSNKVTEKGKDVELRCDPISGHTALYWYRQSLGQGLEFLIYFQGNSAPDKSGLPSDRFSAERTGGSVSTLTIQRTQQEDSAVYLCASSSGTSGRTYEQYFGPGTRLTVT.

The V and J genes are TRBV7-2 and TRBJ2-1; TRBD2 agrees at 11 bases. CDR1 SGHTA and CDR2 FQGNSA come from the germline V gene. V was clipped by 5 bases and J by 6 bases; unmatched bases: 6. The CDR3 spans 15 residues. CDR3 nucleotide sequence: TGTGCCAGCAGCCTGGTAGCGGGAGGGATCAATGAGCAGTTCTTC. Its translation: CASSLVAGGINEQFF. Full variable domain (missing parts from reference TRBV7-2 and TRBJ2-1): GAGVSQSPSNKVTEKGKDVELRCDPISGHTALYWYRQSLGQGLEFLIYFQGNSAPDKSGLPSDRFSAERTGGSVSTLTIQRTQQEDSAVYLCASSLVAGGINEQFFGPGTRLTVL.

V usage is TRBV7-9 and J usage is TRBJ2-3, with 8 bases matching TRBD2. The germline V gene has CDR1 SEHNR and CDR2 FQNEAQ (reference sequence). This CDR3 has 15 amino acids. The J segment lost 1 base and the V segment lost 6 bases, leaving 6 bases of the junction unmatched. This CDR3 reads CASRDGTRGTDTQYF. The CDR3 coding sequence is TGTGCCAGCAGGGATGGGACTAGGGGCACAGATACGCAGTATTTT.

This chain joins TRBV6-1 and TRBJ2-2; weak D call: TRBD2 (6 bases). Trimming took off 2 bases at V and 5 bases at J, with 9 bases between the two ends. Germline V gene data show CDR1 as MNHNS and CDR2 as SASEGT. The CDR3 has 14 residues. In DNA, the CDR3 is TGTGCCAGCAGTGAAATAGGGAGGACCGGGGAGCTGTTTTTT. Its translation: CASSEIGRTGELFF.

The chain joins TRBV14 to TRBJ2-7, with 8 bases aligning to TRBD2. V dropped 4 bases and J dropped 3; count of bases not matched to a gene: 11. Germline CDR1 reads SGHDN; CDR2 reads FVKESK. There are 16 residues in the CDR3. Here the CDR3 DNA reads TGTGCCAGCAGCCGCCGGGCCAGCGGGGGTCTCTACGAGCAGTACTTC. Translating it yields CASSRRASGGLYEQYF.

The J gene is TRBJ2-3, the V gene TRBV11-2; 15 bases agree with TRBD2. V lost 5 bases and J lost 3; bases outside the gene matches: 9. The germline CDR1 and CDR2 sequences are SGHAT and FQNNGV. The CDR3 contains 18 residues. CDR3 region: CASSEPGLAGGGTDTQYF. The CDR3 DNA reads as TGTGCCAGCAGCGAACCGGGACTAGCGGGAGGAGGGACAGATACGCAGTATTTT.